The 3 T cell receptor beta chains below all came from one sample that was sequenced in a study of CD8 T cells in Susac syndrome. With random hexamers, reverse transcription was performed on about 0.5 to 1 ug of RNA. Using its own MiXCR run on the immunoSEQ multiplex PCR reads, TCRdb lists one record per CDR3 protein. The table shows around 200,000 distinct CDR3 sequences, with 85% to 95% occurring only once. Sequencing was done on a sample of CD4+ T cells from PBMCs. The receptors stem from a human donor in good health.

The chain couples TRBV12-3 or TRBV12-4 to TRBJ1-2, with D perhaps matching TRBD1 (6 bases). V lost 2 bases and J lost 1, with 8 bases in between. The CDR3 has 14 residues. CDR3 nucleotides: TGTGCCAGCAGTTTACGACAGGATAACTATGGCTACACCTTC. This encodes CASSLRQDNYGYTF.

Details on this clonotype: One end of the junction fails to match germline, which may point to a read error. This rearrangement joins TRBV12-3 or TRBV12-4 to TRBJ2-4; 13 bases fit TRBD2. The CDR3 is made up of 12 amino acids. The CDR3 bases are TGTGCCAGCAGTTTAGGCGGGACTAGCGGGGTTTTC. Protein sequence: CASSLGGTSGVF.

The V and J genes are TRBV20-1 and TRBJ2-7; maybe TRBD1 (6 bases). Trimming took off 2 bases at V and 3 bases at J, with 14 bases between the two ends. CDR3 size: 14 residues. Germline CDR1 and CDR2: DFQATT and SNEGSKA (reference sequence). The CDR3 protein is CSARPTGIFYEQYV. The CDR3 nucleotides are TGCAGTGCTAGACCGACAGGCATATTCTACGAGCAGTACGTC.